Listed below are T cell receptor beta chains from one sample, sequenced in a study of T cells after posttransplantation cyclophosphamide. Assay used: immunoSEQ multiplex PCR; TCRdb lists only in-frame clones, some missing. The sample contains 20,000 to 25,000 clones, none of them singletons. Sequencing input: PBMCs. The receptors here all came from a woman in her sixties in good health, CMV-negative, and a related stem cell transplant donor. CDR3s include the opening cysteine and the closing phenylalanine or tryptophan.

V	J	CDR3
TRBV28	TRBJ2-1	CASREKRGSSYNEQFF
TRBV28	TRBJ1-5	CASRIEYSNQPQHF
TRBV28	TRBJ1-6	CASSPIGQYNSPLHF
TRBV27	TRBJ2-4	CASSPGGSLGIQYF
TRBV28	TRBJ2-2	CASSLGGPGPKAGELFF
TRBV5-8	TRBJ2-1	CASSYPGTSYNEQFF
TRBV9	TRBJ2-3	CASSVGGSDTQYF
TRBV4-2	TRBJ2-3	CASRDTASTDTQYF
TRBV11-2	TRBJ2-5	CASSLGASGGALETQYF
TRBV4-1	TRBJ2-5	CASSLYPPGQNQETQYF
TRBV4-2	TRBJ2-2	CASSQDFSGGELFF
TRBV10-3	TRBJ2-5	CAISYWDSSETQYF
TRBV10-3	TRBJ1-2	CAMGQGASYGYTF
TRBV5-4	TRBJ1-6	CASSSPQGNNSPLHF
TRBV15	TRBJ2-1	CATSREFYNEQFF
TRBV9	TRBJ2-5	CASSAGLAGGYQETQYF
TRBV28	TRBJ2-1	CASSLGASGRILDEQFF
TRBV27	TRBJ2-3	CASSFLAGGLDTQYF
TRBV5-5	TRBJ2-1	CASSTSSGGTNEQFF
TRBV14	TRBJ1-4	CASSQDQPRGTNEKLFF
TRBV19	TRBJ2-1	CASSNQQGINEQFF
TRBV5-1	TRBJ2-5	CASSSAGTRGQETQYF
TRBV7-9	TRBJ1-2	CASSYGRVSGYTF
TRBV27	TRBJ2-3	CASSLGGRVQDTQYF
TRBV7-9	TRBJ1-1	CASRMTGVLPSNTEAFF
TRBV7-6	TRBJ2-7	CASSSHSYEQYF
TRBV7-2	TRBJ2-7	CASSLVPTGASYEQYF
TRBV28	TRBJ1-6	CASSSTGSANLALHF
TRBV7-8	TRBJ2-7	CASSLVQRSYEQYF
TRBV2	TRBJ2-6	CASIYSGSGANVLTF